This T cell receptor beta chain appears in the sequencing data of a study of T cells in Graves' hyperthyroidism and ophthalmopathy. The germline V gene has CDR1 PRHDT and CDR2 FYEKMQ (reference sequence). The CDR3 contains 16 residues. V lost 6 bases and J lost 4; bases outside the gene matches: 8. From RNA transcripts, TCR beta CDR3 regions were amplified. The primer set for the first-round RT-PCR of the TCR CDR3 was HTBI. TCRdb re-called the multiplex PCR reads with MiXCR, one entry per CDR3 protein. The data contain over 250,000 distinct CDR3 sequences, 20% to 30% of them singletons. This clonotype was counted ten times or more.

The TCR sequence derives from a man aged 40-50 years with Graves' hyperthyroidism that later progressed to Graves' ophthalmopathy. The sequencing input was blood. This chain uses TRBV13 with TRBJ2-2; 10 bases are a match to TRBD1. DNA for the CDR3: TGTGCCAGCAGAAATTCGGGACAGGGGACCACCGGGGAGCTGTTTTTT. It is translated as CASRNSGQGTTGELFF.